The rows below give T cell receptor beta chains drawn from one sample of a study of blood T cell repertoires in COVID-19. The method was immunoSEQ multiplex PCR; TCRdb's version includes in-frame clones alone and lacks a portion of them. This sample has 70,000 to 85,000 clones, with more than 75% found just once. The material sequenced was peripheral blood. The source is an older woman with acute or convalescent COVID-19. CDR3s include the opening cysteine and the closing phenylalanine or tryptophan. The D gene is left open where the match is weak. Expanded clones get a size class; other rows say once, few or many, or leave the size out.

abundance	v_gene	d_gene	j_gene	CDR3nt	CDR3aa
once	TRBV27	TRBD2	TRBJ2-1	TGTGCCAGCAGTTCTAGCGGGAGAGAGTTCTTC	CASSSSGREFF
-	TRBV7-9	TRBD1	TRBJ2-7	TGTGCCAGCAGCTTCCGGACAGGGGGGGACGTGCAGTACTTC	CASSFRTGGDVQYF
few	TRBV13	-	TRBJ2-1	TGTGCCAGCAGGTATTACAATGAGCAGTTCTTC	CASRYYNEQFF
-	TRBV9	-	TRBJ1-2	TGTGCCAGCAGCGCCACCGGGACTAACTATGGCTACACCTTC	CASSATGTNYGYTF
-	TRBV5-1	TRBD2	TRBJ2-3	TGCGCCAGCAGCTTATTTGGACTAGCGGGAGAGGATACGCAGTATTTT	CASSLFGLAGEDTQYF
-	TRBV19	-	TRBJ2-5	TGTGCCAGTAGTATCTCTCTGGCTAGGCCCCAGTACTTC	CASSISLARPQYF
-	TRBV19	TRBD1	TRBJ1-1	TGTGCCAGTAGTATAATCGCAGGGGGCTTCACTGAAGCTTTCTTT	CASSIIAGGFTEAFF
-	TRBV11-2	-	TRBJ1-2	TGTGCCAGCAGCTTAGATCGTGGCAGTTATGGCTACACCTTC	CASSLDRGSYGYTF
-	TRBV5-1	TRBD1	TRBJ1-6	TGCGCCAGCAGCGAGACAGGGGTTTTGGGTTCACCCCTCCACTTT	CASSETGVLGSPLHF
-	TRBV3-1/TRBV3-2	-	TRBJ1-2	TGTGCCAGCAGCCGAATGACAGCGGCGGCCCTAGGGGGTGGCTACACCTTC	CASSRMTAAALGGGYTF
-	TRBV7-9	-	TRBJ2-3	TGTGCCAGCAGCCATGACTTGGGTACGCAGTATTTT	CASSHDLGTQYF
-	TRBV5-4	TRBD1	TRBJ2-7	TGTGCCAGCAGCTTATTCGGGCAGGGGGCGTTTAACGAGCAGTACTTC	CASSLFGQGAFNEQYF
-	TRBV2	-	TRBJ1-2	TGTGCCAGCAGTGAAGGGCAGGGGAACTATGGCTACACCTTC	CASSEGQGNYGYTF
-	TRBV7-9	-	TRBJ1-4	TGTGCCAGCAGCCGGGGGGGAGGCTATGAAAAACTGTTTTTT	CASSRGGGYEKLFF
-	TRBV13	-	TRBJ2-2	TGTGCCAGCAGCTCTCAGATTGGGAGTATGGCCGGGGAGCTGTTTTTT	CASSSQIGSMAGELFF
-	TRBV24-1	-	TRBJ2-3	TGTGCCACCAGTGACCCGACACCTAGCACAGATACGCAGTATTTT	CATSDPTPSTDTQYF
-	TRBV19	TRBD2	TRBJ2-5	TGTGCCAGTAGCCGGAGGCTAGCGGGTGCAGGTAGGAGCCAAGAGACCCAGTACTTC	CASSRRLAGAGRSQETQYF
-	TRBV11-2	TRBD2	TRBJ2-7	TGTGCCAGCAGCCTACGGACTAGCGGCTACGAGCAGTACTTC	CASSLRTSGYEQYF
-	TRBV6-2/TRBV6-3	TRBD2	TRBJ2-4	TGTGCCAGCAGCCAGGGACTAGCTTTTGCGAACATTCAGTACTTC	CASSQGLAFANIQYF
once	TRBV15	TRBD2	TRBJ2-7	TGTGCCACCAGCAGAGTCTTTAGAGGGACTAGCCTACCCTACGAGCAGTACTTC	CATSRVFRGTSLPYEQYF
-	TRBV24-1	-	TRBJ2-2	TGTGCCACCAGTGATCAGGGTTCCTGGAACACCGGGGAGCTGTTTTTT	CATSDQGSWNTGELFF
-	TRBV7-9	TRBD1	TRBJ1-5	TGTGCCAGCAGCTTAGGGACAGGGGCTCAGCCCCAGCATTTT	CASSLGTGAQPQHF
-	TRBV28	TRBD2	TRBJ2-7	TGTGCCAGCGGGAGGGCGAGTGAGTACTTC	CASGRASEYF
-	TRBV28	-	TRBJ1-1	TGTGCCAGCAGTTCCCCAGGGGAGAGGGACACTGAAGCTTTCTTT	CASSSPGERDTEAFF